This entry describes one T cell receptor beta chain. This clonotype has a handful of counts. Its antigen target is currently unknown. Per-nucleotide qualities are absent, and no much larger clonotype sits a single base away. In the paper's terms, the treatment or condition label means: live attenuated yellow fever vaccine strain. Two biological replicates of bulk PBMCs were collected at each blood-draw timepoint. A standard Ficoll-Paque protocol was used to isolate PBMCs from peripheral blood. TriZol was used to extract RNA from bulk PBMCs, CD4 and CD8 fractions, and dextramer-positive and dextramer-negative fractions. The data originate from a study of T cells after yellow fever vaccination (dated by TCRdb to between 2017 and 2020). In the study overall: The SMART-Seq v4 Ultra Low Input RNA kit was used to prepare libraries from fractions with low cell numbers. To follow T-cell clones before and after both primary and booster YFV17D yellow fever vaccination, bulk TCR alpha and beta repertoires underwent longitudinal sequencing. Two healthy male donors made up the cohort, one aged 18 to 29 years and the other aged 30 to 39 years. Bulk PBMC replicates and cell subsets were isolated from blood drawn at multiple timepoints before and after both primary and secondary immunization.

Study-wide findings and limitations: Computational filtering was needed because FACS-sorted repertoires could contain abundant contaminating clonotypes from the bulk population. The study included only two donors, which limits how far the findings can be generalized. After the booster, most clones that had expanded after primary vaccination were detected again (almost 97% of CD4 and more than 80% of CD8), suggesting broad maintenance of memory. A small fraction of clonotypes appeared in both the CD4 and CD8 compartments, likely as a result of convergent recombination. The secondary T-cell response was weaker than the primary response but faster, peaking on day 5 instead of day 15.

Synthesis of TCR cDNA relied on 5'RACE template switching, a step that introduced a universal primer site along with unique molecular identifiers. cDNA synthesis was primed from both the TCR alpha and TCR beta constant segments. Library amplification involved two PCR steps, and the second step added sample barcodes and sequencing adapters. Sequencing of libraries was done on Illumina HiSeq 2500 (2x100 bp) or NovaSeq (2x150 bp). The paper's processing steps were these. MIGEC handled demultiplexing of reads and collapsing into UMI consensus sequences, while MiXCR performed V(D)J alignment. Clonotypes responding to the vaccine were identified with edgeR on replicate PBMC samples, with the criteria of FDR below 0.01 and a log2 fold change above 5 up to day 15. Each bulk clonotype received a CD4 or CD8 identity based on whether the sequenced CD4 or CD8 repertoire contained that clonotype at higher abundance. TCRdb's own reprocessing of the public reads used fastp at Q25 and MiXCR and kept productive beta chains. A single entry per CDR3 protein holds the most common genes and DNA from its merged rows. V and J calls and clone size were set by TCRdb, not the authors. Within this sample are hundreds of thousands of distinct CDR3 sequences, with about 13% of them counted one time only. Jointly, the top ten make up around 15% of the sample.

This clonotype was obtained from a man aged 30-40 years who received the YFV17D yellow fever vaccine. The starting material was PBMCs, obtained on the day of the yellow fever booster vaccination.

The DNA sequence is given as TGCAGTGCTAGGGGGTGGGATACGCAGTATTTT. Its translation is CSARGWDTQYF. This receptor chain uses TRBV20-1 and TRBJ2-3; the D gene assignment is ambiguous. CDR1 DFQATT and CDR2 SNEGSKA are derived from the germline V gene (reference sequence). V is reduced by 3 bases and J by 6 bases, leaving a spacing of 7 bases between them. Spanning cysteine to phenylalanine, the CDR3 consists of 11 amino acids. Only CDR3 DNA is held: 33 bases, read in frame from base 1.